The clone carrying this T cell receptor beta chain was recorded a few times. What it recognizes is unknown. Libraries for TCR beta were made by quantitative 5'-RACE with molecular barcodes. TCRdb called the 5' RACE reads again in MiXCR, with one record for every CDR3 protein. The repertoire holds around 770,000 distinct CDR3 sequences, with about 12% as singletons. CDR3 length: 11 amino acids. The V end was cut by 5 bases, the J end by 11 bases, with 13 bases between. The germline V gene has CDR1 SGHTA and CDR2 FQGNSA. The data were taken from a study of CD8 T cells in ankylosing spondylitis. The study's findings and limits: Ankylosing spondylitis blood appeared to carry a characteristic TCR beta motif of roughly 8 highly homologous variants. The disease-linked clones had a CD8+ phenotype and low blood frequencies. Within matched ankylosing spondylitis synovial fluid, disease-linked clones were reportedly significantly enriched. Some of these motif variants have turned up before, in reports on reactive arthritis synovial fluid and blood.

V usage is TRBV7-2 and J usage is TRBJ2-7, with D possibly TRBD2 on 6 matching bases. The clonotype originates from a male donor with ankylosing spondylitis. Sequencing used blood, either unsorted or a sorted T cell fraction (not recorded which). The DNA of the CDR3 is TGTGCCAGCAGCCTGGGACTCGCGGAGTACTTC. It is translated as CASSLGLAEYF. The full variable domain, its missing parts supplied by reference TRBV7-2 and TRBJ2-7, is GAGVSQSPSNKVTEKGKDVELRCDPISGHTALYWYRQSLGQGLEFLIYFQGNSAPDKSGLPSDRFSAERTGGSVSTLTIQRTQQEDSAVYLCASSLGLAEYFGPGTRLTVT.